This TCR beta chain stems from a study of blood T cell repertoires in COVID-19. Study-wide context: Samples representing acute and convalescent COVID-19 were sourced from the United States, Italy and Spain.

This clone was counted once. Methods used by the authors: Estimated nucleated cell counts came from reference gene primer amplification. Clones were sequenced by immunoSEQ multiplex PCR, and TCRdb holds only the in-frame ones, with some missing. That table furnishes V, J and clone size, whereas the DNA furnished D and trimming. The sample carries tens of thousands of clones, approximately 88% recorded once. The sample comprised peripheral blood. The receptor was isolated from a man aged 50 to 60 with active or convalescent COVID-19.

CDR3 loop: CASSLGYGYNSPLHF. CDR3 DNA sequence: TGTGCCAGCAGCTTAGGGTACGGCTATAATTCACCCCTCCACTTT. The chain carries TRBV7-9 and TRBJ1-6; no definite D call. The CDR3 runs 15 residues. Between the trimmed V and J ends, which lost 1 base and 3 bases, there was a span of 7 bases. CDR1 is SEHNR, CDR2 FQNEAQ, per germline (reference sequence).